Listed below are T cell receptor beta chains from one sample, sequenced in a study of memory CD4+ T cells and cytomegalovirus serostatus. Some clones are missing from TCRdb's copy, which holds only in-frame ones; the method was immunoSEQ multiplex PCR. The sample yields approximately 45,000 clones, around 80% seen once. Sequencing input: memory CD4+ T cells from blood. The receptor source for this set is an adult in good health and CMV-seronegative. Each CDR3 is given with its conserved first and last residue. The order of the fields is CDR3 protein, CDR3 DNA, D gene, J gene, clone size, V gene. The D gene is left open where the match is weak. Part of the rows lack a size; the others show once, few, many or a class for expanded clones.

CSVMDRDYQPQHF	TGCAGCGTTATGGACAGGGACTACCAGCCCCAGCATTTT	TRBD1	TRBJ1-5	NA	TRBV29-1
CASSPFTGTSGRVEQFF	TGTGCCAGCTCACCATTCACCGGGACTAGCGGGAGAGTTGAGCAGTTCTTC	TRBD2	TRBJ2-1	NA	TRBV18
CAISEYSMNTEAFF	TGTGCCATCAGTGAGTACAGTATGAACACTGAAGCTTTCTTT	NA	TRBJ1-1	NA	TRBV10-3
CASSLGLLGYEQYF	TGTGCCAGCAGCTTGGGGTTACTGGGATACGAGCAGTACTTC	NA	TRBJ2-7	NA	TRBV5-6
CASSPDSLYGYTF	TGTGCCAGCAGTCCAGACAGCCTCTATGGCTACACCTTC	NA	TRBJ1-2	NA	TRBV6-5
CASSKIAGGPADTQYF	TGCGCCAGCAGCAAGATAGCGGGAGGGCCCGCAGATACGCAGTATTTT	TRBD2	TRBJ2-3	NA	TRBV5-1
CASSGHGYTF	TGTGCCAGCAGCGGGCACGGCTACACCTTC	NA	TRBJ1-2	few	TRBV5-6
CASSAGGDNSPLHF	TGTGCCAGCAGCGCGGGAGGGGATAATTCACCCCTCCACTTT	NA	TRBJ1-6	NA	TRBV7-9
CASSREATGLCTF	TGTGCCAGCAGCCGAGAGGCGACAGGGTTATGTACCTTC	TRBD1	TRBJ1-2	NA	TRBV7-2
CASSLYRQGPSPGELFF	TGTGCCAGCAGCTTATACCGACAGGGGCCCTCCCCCGGGGAGCTGTTTTTT	TRBD1	TRBJ2-2	NA	TRBV7-8
CASSLGVGYPGTDTQYF	TGTGCCAGCAGCTTGGGTGTTGGGTACCCAGGCACAGATACGCAGTATTTT	NA	TRBJ2-3	NA	TRBV7-2